The 12 T cell receptor beta chains given below trace back to one sample, sequenced in a study of post-analysis software for immune sequencing data (dated by TCRdb to the mid-2010s). Points the paper makes about the study in general: A handful of TRBV segments, including TRBV5-6, TRBV5-1 and TRBV20-1, were significantly more frequent in patients than controls.

These receptors lack a known antigen. To prepare the library, PCR was applied. The data were produced on an Illumina HiSeq 2500. Unique molecular identifiers were incorporated into TCR beta cDNA libraries to reduce PCR and sequencing biases. The public reads were reprocessed in TCRdb via fastp at Q25 and MiXCR, keeping in-frame beta chains. Identical CDR3 protein sequences are pooled into one entry, listed with their most common genes and DNA. The sample records around 700,000 distinct CDR3 sequences, roughly three fifths of which are singletons. The ten largest make up about 11% of the sample. Material for sequencing was blood. Receptors originate from a girl aged 2 to 9 with multiple sclerosis.

This clonotype was seen many times. The rearrangement uses TRBV7-2 and TRBJ2-3; D may correspond to TRBD1 or TRBD2 (5 bases each). Trimming shortened V by 4 bases and J by 0 bases, and 14 bases separated the two germline ends. CDR1 is SGHTA and CDR2 is FQGNSA in the germline V gene. The CDR3 totals 16 residues. CDR3 DNA: TGTGCCAGCAGCTCAGGGACCGCTAGAAGCACAGATACGCAGTATTTT. It is translated as CASSSGTARSTDTQYF.

The rearrangement uses TRBV27 and TRBJ1-4; TRBD1 matches 9 bases. Germline CDR1 MNHEY, CDR2 SMNVEV (reference sequence). V shed 6 bases and J 6 bases; nucleotides not matched to a gene: 5. The CDR3 totals 14 residues. CDR3 residues: CASRGQGKHEKLFF. The CDR3 bases are TGTGCCAGCAGGGGACAGGGCAAGCATGAAAAACTGTTTTTT.

This clonotype has more than one count but fewer than ten. J is TRBJ2-3 and V is TRBV28; the D gene is possibly TRBD2 (6 bases). Germline CDR1 MDHEN, CDR2 SYDVKM. V was pared by 10 bases and J by 5 bases, with 13 bases between. This CDR3 has 12 residues. CDR3 protein: CATRDFGDTQYF. Written as DNA, the CDR3 is TGTGCCACCCGGGACTTTGGAGATACGCAGTATTTT.

To note about this clonotype: Germline is not matched at one junction end, which may reflect a read error. The V and J genes are TRBV12-3 or TRBV12-4 and TRBJ2-5; TRBD1 agrees at 8 bases. There are 14 residues in the CDR3. The CDR3 sequence: CTSSSGQGGETQYF. The CDR3 region has the DNA TGTACCAGCAGCTCTGGACAGGGCGGGGAGACCCAGTACTTC.

The chain is built from TRBV3-1 and TRBJ2-4; D gene uncertain. The DNA end is a closer match to TRBJ2-5, so the J assignment may be wrong. The CDR3 covers 15 residues. Germline CDR1 and CDR2: LGHDT and YNNKEL (reference sequence). The CDR3 loop is CASSQDGGRAETQYF. The CDR3 DNA sequence: TGTGCCAGCAGCCAAGATGGTGGCCGGGCAGAGACCCAGTACTTC.

This chain uses TRBV10-3 with TRBJ2-1, with D perhaps TRBD2 (5 bases). Germline values: CDR1 ENHRY, CDR2 SYGVKD. V gave up 0 bases and J gave up 2 bases, with 20 bases separating them. The CDR3 totals 19 residues. CDR3 sequence reads: CAISESKRVAGQAYNEQFF. The CDR3, as DNA: TGTGCCATCAGTGAGTCGAAGAGAGTGGCGGGTCAGGCCTACAATGAGCAGTTCTTC.

This clonotype was found a few times. The chain joins TRBV5-1 to TRBJ2-1; D may be TRBD1 or TRBD2 (5 bases each). Trimming stripped 4 bases from V and 4 bases from J, with 12 bases between. The CDR3 is 14 amino acids. Per germline, CDR1 SGHRS and CDR2 YFSETQ. CDR3 nucleotides: TGCGCCAGCAGCCTGGGGGAACCATACAATGAGCAGTTCTTC. Translating gives CASSLGEPYNEQFF. The full variable domain, completed using reference TRBV5-1 and TRBJ2-1, is KAGVTQTPRYLIKTRGQQVTLSCSPISGHRSVSWYQQTPGQGLQFLFEYFSETQRNKGNFPGRFSGRQFSNSRSEMNVSTLELGDSALYLCASSLGEPYNEQFFGPGTRLTVL.

The gene calls are TRBV5-1 and TRBJ2-1, with a weak D call TRBD1 (6 bases). CDR3 size: 16 residues. Germline CDR1 SGHRS, CDR2 YFSETQ. Trimming shortened V by 1 base and J by 2 bases, and 13 bases separated the two germline ends. CDR3 protein: CASSLSGALTYNEQFF. CDR3 coding DNA: TGCGCCAGCAGCTTGTCAGGGGCCCTCACCTACAATGAGCAGTTCTTC. The full variable domain, completed using reference TRBV5-1 and TRBJ2-1, is KAGVTQTPRYLIKTRGQQVTLSCSPISGHRSVSWYQQTPGQGLQFLFEYFSETQRNKGNFPGRFSGRQFSNSRSEMNVSTLELGDSALYLCASSLSGALTYNEQFFGPGTRLTVL.

A remark on this clonotype: The CDR3 carries no conserved terminal phenylalanine or tryptophan, so it likely arises from a read error. The rearrangement uses TRBV29-1 and TRBJ1-4; D perhaps matches TRBD1 (5 bases). V lost 4 bases, J lost 8 bases, and 14 bases lay in between. The CDR3 consists of 13 residues. Germline CDR1 is SQVTM and CDR2 is ANQGSEA. The CDR3: CSVAQGIQEKLFS. CDR3 coding DNA: TGCAGCGTTGCCCAGGGAATACAAGAAAAACTGTTTTCT.

This clonotype came up once. CDR3 sequence (DNA): TGCGCCAGCAGCGAATATCCCGGGACAGGCAGACAAGAGACCCAGTACTTC. This sequence encodes CASSEYPGTGRQETQYF. The gene calls are TRBV5-1 and TRBJ2-5; 8 bases line up with TRBD1. Trimming removed 4 bases from V and 2 bases from J; junction bases left unmatched: 13. Germline-derived CDR1 and CDR2 are SGHRS and YFSETQ. The CDR3 is made up of 17 amino acids.

This chain uses TRBV5-1 with TRBJ2-5; weak D call: TRBD1 (6 bases). The CDR3 runs to 14 residues. Germline values: CDR1 SGHRS, CDR2 YFSETQ. V dropped 4 bases and J dropped 2 bases, with 12 bases sitting between them. The CDR3 spells CASSKPTGQETQYF. The CDR3 DNA sequence: TGCGCCAGCAGCAAACCGACAGGTCAAGAGACCCAGTACTTC.

The chain links TRBV4-3 to TRBJ1-2, with unresolved D. This CDR3 spans 15 amino acids. Trimming pared 0 bases from V and 1 base from J, leaving 9 bases between. Germline V gene data show CDR1 as LGHNA and CDR2 as YSLEER. CDR3 sequence reads: CASSQDWPNNYGYTF. The CDR3 DNA is TGCGCCAGCAGCCAAGATTGGCCTAATAACTATGGCTACACCTTC.